The rows below give T cell receptor beta chains drawn from one sample of a study of beta chain features in type 1 diabetes. Repertoires were generated with immunoSEQ multiplex PCR, while TCRdb's copy carries only in-frame clones and drops some. The sample has 300,000 to 350,000 clones; around a fifth are singletons. The specimen sequenced was naive CD4+ T cells from blood. The receptor set was obtained from a woman aged 18-29 years in good health. Both conserved end residues are part of each CDR3. Fields, in order: J gene, clone size, D gene, V gene, CDR3 protein, CDR3 DNA. D genes are given only for firm matches. The size of a clone is reported for some rows only, either as once, few or many, or as a class for expanded clones.

TRBJ1-4 few TRBD1 TRBV18 CASSPPGQLNEKLFF TGTGCCAGCTCACCACCGGGACAGCTAAATGAAAAACTGTTTTTT
TRBJ2-1 - - TRBV27 CASRRAYNEQFF TGTGCCAGCAGGAGGGCCTACAATGAGCAGTTCTTC
TRBJ1-1 - - TRBV30 CASDSGGWLGAFF TGTGCCTCGGACAGCGGCGGATGGTTAGGAGCTTTCTTT
TRBJ2-2 - TRBD1 TRBV5-1 CASSTGQVGELFF TGCGCCAGCAGCACTGGACAGGTCGGGGAGCTGTTTTTT
TRBJ1-6 few TRBD1 TRBV9 CASSGTGLNSPLHF TGTGCCAGCAGCGGGACAGGCCTCAATTCACCCCTCCACTTT
TRBJ2-3 - TRBD1 TRBV11-2 CASSHRGRGPDTQYF TGTGCCAGCAGCCACAGGGGGCGCGGGCCAGATACGCAGTATTTT
TRBJ1-5 few - TRBV29-1 CSVQQGSVQHF TGCAGCGTTCAACAGGGATCTGTCCAGCATTTT
TRBJ2-1 - - TRBV18 CASSPPARDEQFF TGTGCCAGCTCACCACCGGCGAGGGATGAGCAGTTCTTC
TRBJ2-2 few TRBD1 TRBV5-1 CASSQGQGPGELFF TGCGCCAGCAGCCAAGGACAGGGCCCCGGGGAGCTGTTTTTT
TRBJ2-2 - TRBD2 TRBV10-2 CATRLAGAGELFF TGCGCCACACGACTAGCGGGAGCCGGGGAGCTGTTTTTT
TRBJ2-1 few - TRBV20-1 CSAPVYNEQFF TGCAGTGCCCCCGTCTACAATGAGCAGTTCTTC
TRBJ2-2 few TRBD2 TRBV14 CASSQRQGLAGVPGELFF TGTGCCAGCAGCCAACGGCAAGGACTAGCGGGAGTCCCCGGGGAGCTGTTTTTT
TRBJ1-2 few TRBD1 TRBV7-9 CASSLGTGTALGYGYTF TGTGCCAGCAGCTTAGGAACTGGGACAGCCCTGGGCTATGGCTACACCTTC
TRBJ1-1 once - TRBV29-1 CSVEIGAKAFF TGCAGCGTTGAAATAGGAGCAAAAGCTTTCTTT
TRBJ2-1 few TRBD1 TRBV7-9 CASSLFGTGGNEQFF TGTGCCAGCAGCTTATTTGGGACAGGGGGAAATGAGCAGTTCTTC